Listed here are 21 T cell receptor beta chains from one sample, sequenced in a study of T cell responses to AZD1222 COVID-19 vaccine. Data came from immunoSEQ multiplex PCR; TCRdb stores just in-frame clones and leaves some out. Of about 110,000 clones in the sample, approximately 90% were seen once. The specimen was peripheral blood, collected on day 0 of AZD1222 vaccination. These receptors were collected from an adult in good health.

The chain recombines TRBV28 with TRBJ1-1; D may be TRBD1 (5 bases). The CDR3 extends over 15 amino acids. Germline CDR1 and CDR2: MDHEN and SYDVKM. Trimming cost V 7 bases and J 8 bases, with 23 bases left between them. The CDR3, as DNA: TGTGCCAGCACCAATTTGAGGCTTTTGAACAGGGAAGCTTTCTTT. Translated, it gives CASTNLRLLNREAFF.

About this clone: The same CDR3 is also encoded by other DNA sequences in this sample. The chain combines TRBV6-2 or TRBV6-3 with TRBJ2-7; D uncertain. The CDR3 covers 11 residues. Trimming pared 5 bases from V and 3 bases from J, leaving 5 bases between. Germline CDR1 reads MNHEY; CDR2 reads SVGEGT. The CDR3 sequence: CASSHNYEQYF. CDR3 DNA: TGTGCCAGCAGTCACAACTACGAGCAGTACTTC.

The rearrangement uses TRBV6-1 and TRBJ2-5; TRBD1 matches 8 bases. The CDR3 is made up of 16 amino acids. J was trimmed by 3 bases and V by 2 bases; bases with no gene match: 8. CDR1 and CDR2 from the germline V gene are MNHNS and SASEGT. The CDR3 is CASSENPRTGKETQYF. The DNA of the CDR3 is TGTGCCAGCAGTGAAAACCCCCGGACAGGGAAAGAGACCCAGTACTTC.

This clone appeared once. This chain uses TRBV18 with TRBJ2-3; tentatively, D is TRBD1 (5 bases). The CDR3 is made up of 19 amino acids. V was pared by 1 base and J by 0 bases, with 20 bases between. Germline-derived CDR1 and CDR2 are KGHSH and LQKENI. Here the CDR3 DNA reads TGTGCCAGCTCACCACAGTCGCCGTTTGGCAGGGAAAGCACAGATACGCAGTATTTT. Protein sequence: CASSPQSPFGRESTDTQYF.

The chain is built from TRBV5-1 and TRBJ1-1; D might be TRBD1 (5 bases). The CDR3 has 12 residues. Germline V gene lookup returns CDR1 SGHRS and CDR2 YFSETQ. The V end was cut by 3 bases, the J end by 14 bases, with 17 bases between. Written as DNA, the CDR3 is TGCGCCAGCAGCTCGGACACAGAGAAAGTCTTCTTT. Translating it yields CASSSDTEKVFF.

The J gene is TRBJ1-5, the V gene TRBV28; a weak D match, TRBD1 (6 bases). CDR3 length: 15 residues. Germline V gene data show CDR1 as MDHEN and CDR2 as SYDVKM. Trimming pared 1 base from V and 4 bases from J, leaving 11 bases between. In DNA form, the CDR3 reads TGTGCCAGCAGTTTATTTGGGGGCGGGAATCAGCCCCAGCATTTT. This translates into CASSLFGGGNQPQHF.

The V gene is TRBV9, the J gene TRBJ1-3, with D maybe TRBD1 (5 bases). The CDR3 contains 22 residues. V lost 0 bases and J 4 bases, leaving 32 bases between the germline ends. Germline assignment: CDR1 SGDLS and CDR2 YYNGEE. The CDR3 is CASSVDLIQSVGGTTRGNTIYF. In DNA form, the CDR3 reads TGTGCCAGCAGCGTAGACCTAATACAATCGGTGGGGGGAACGACGAGGGGAAACACCATATATTTT. Drawing the rest from reference TRBV9 and TRBJ1-3, the complete variable domain is DSGVTQTPKHLITATGQRVTLRCSPRSGDLSVYWYQQSLDQGLQFLIQYYNGEERAKGNILERFSAQQFPDLHSELNLSSLELGDSALYFCASSVDLIQSVGGTTRGNTIYFGEGSWLTVV.

V usage is TRBV5-4 and J usage is TRBJ1-4; D gene uncertain. CDR1 and CDR2 from the germline V gene are SGHNT and YYREEE (reference sequence). V was trimmed by 0 bases and J by 0 bases, leaving 9 bases between them. The CDR3 contains 16 residues. The CDR3 DNA reads as TGTGCCAGCAGCTTGGGAGCCACCACAACTAATGAAAAACTGTTTTTT. Translated: CASSLGATTTNEKLFF.

V usage is TRBV6-6 and J usage is TRBJ1-4, with TRBD1 matching over 8 bases. This CDR3 has 15 amino acids. Losses at the gene ends were 5 bases for V and 8 bases for J; bases not matched to a gene: 10. Germline V gives CDR1 MNHNY, CDR2 SVGAGI (reference sequence). CDR3 DNA: TGTGCCAGCAGTCAACAGGGGGTGGGAGGAGAAAAACTGTTTTTT. Translating gives CASSQQGVGGEKLFF.

V gene TRBV5-4 combines with J gene TRBJ1-2; 8 nucleotides agree with TRBD1. The CDR3 sequence is 14 residues long. Germline loops: CDR1 SGHNT, CDR2 YYREEE (reference sequence). Unmatched junction bases numbered 5, after V lost 5 bases and J lost 2 bases. DNA of the CDR3: TGTGCCAGCAGATTACAGGGGGAGAACTATGGCTACACCTTC. Protein sequence: CASRLQGENYGYTF.

V gene TRBV5-1 combines with J gene TRBJ1-1; the D is unclear. The germline V gene encodes CDR1 SGHRS and CDR2 YFSETQ. This CDR3 is built from 14 residues. Trimming pared 2 bases from V and 5 bases from J, leaving 13 bases between. Here the CDR3 DNA reads TGCGCCAGCAGCTTCACAGTACCGGGGACTGAAGCTTTCTTT. It specifies CASSFTVPGTEAFF.

J is TRBJ1-1 and V is TRBV24-1; the D is unclear. Trimming cost V 3 bases and J 1 base, with 5 bases left between them. Germline loops: CDR1 KGHDR, CDR2 SFDVKD. The CDR3 loop spans 13 amino acids. The CDR3 loop is CATSDGRNTEAFF. CDR3 DNA: TGTGCCACCAGTGATGGGAGGAACACTGAAGCTTTCTTT.

The V call is TRBV19, the J call TRBJ1-5, with 8 bases lining up with TRBD1. CDR3 length: 14 residues. The V and J ends lost 11 bases and 4 bases, in that order; junction bases with no gene match: 10. Per the germline V gene, CDR1 is LNHDA and CDR2 is SQIVND (reference sequence). DNA for the CDR3: TGTGCCTCCGAAGACAGGGGCGGGAATCAGCCCCAGCATTTT. As protein: CASEDRGGNQPQHF. The complete variable domain, with remaining parts taken from reference TRBV19 and TRBJ1-5, reads DGGITQSPKYLFRKEGQNVTLSCEQNLNHDAMYWYRQDPGQGLRLIYYSQIVNDFQKGDIAEGYSVSREKKESFPLTVTSAQKNPTAFYLCASEDRGGNQPQHFGDGTRLSIL.

The V and J genes are TRBV7-3 and TRBJ2-4; D unclear. CDR1 is SGHTA, CDR2 FQGTGA, per germline. The germline V and J ends were trimmed by 5 bases and 0 bases, with 8 bases remaining between them. The CDR3 loop spans 14 amino acids. The DNA of the CDR3 is TGTGCCAGCAGCGCAAGAGTAGCCAAAAACATTCAGTACTTC. Translation: CASSARVAKNIQYF.

V is TRBV6-6 and J is TRBJ2-3; 10 bases match TRBD2. This CDR3 is 15 amino acids long. V shed 5 bases and J 3 bases; nucleotides not matched to a gene: 5. CDR1 MNHNY and CDR2 SVGAGI come from the germline V gene (reference sequence). The DNA for the CDR3 is TGTGCCAGCAGTGCGCCGGGACTAGCGACAGATACGCAGTATTTT. Residues: CASSAPGLATDTQYF.

V and J are TRBV28 and TRBJ2-7; tentative D call: TRBD1 (5 bases). Germline assignment: CDR1 MDHEN and CDR2 SYDVKM. The CDR3 runs to 14 residues. Trimming pared 3 bases from V and 0 bases from J, leaving 9 bases between. The CDR3 sequence is CASSLVRGSYEQYF. CDR3 coding DNA: TGTGCCAGCAGTTTGGTAAGGGGCTCCTACGAGCAGTACTTC.

The chain has TRBV6-5 and TRBJ1-4; 9 bases fit TRBD1. The CDR3 covers 15 residues. V lost 4 bases to trimming and J lost 8 bases; unmatched junction nucleotides: 8. CDR1 and CDR2 (germline): MNHEY, SVGAGI. CDR3 coding DNA: TGTGCCAGCAGTTTTACCGGGACAGGGAACGAAAAACTGTTTTTT. This encodes CASSFTGTGNEKLFF.

This rearrangement joins TRBV19 to TRBJ1-1; the D is unclear. V lost 3 bases and J lost 7, with 12 bases in between. This CDR3 contains 13 residues. Looked up from germline, CDR1 is LNHDA and CDR2 is SQIVND (reference sequence). CDR3 region: CASSMSQAVEAFF. In DNA form, the CDR3 reads TGTGCCAGTAGTATGTCCCAGGCTGTTGAAGCTTTCTTT.

J is TRBJ1-1 and V is TRBV3-1 (or the pseudogene TRBV3-2); no definite D call. Looked up from germline, CDR1 is LGHDT and CDR2 is YNNKEL (reference sequence). The length of the CDR3 is 14 residues. Trimming removed 2 bases at V and 0 bases at J, with 7 bases between. In DNA form, the CDR3 reads TGTGCCAGCAGCCAAAAAGGCATGAACACTGAAGCTTTCTTT. Encoded protein: CASSQKGMNTEAFF.

The chain recombines TRBV11-3 with TRBJ2-1, with D tentatively TRBD1 (5 bases). CDR3 length: 13 amino acids. Germline values: CDR1 SGHNT, CDR2 YENEEA. The germline V and J ends were trimmed by 5 bases and 0 bases, with 5 bases remaining between them. The CDR3 region is CASSDSSYNEQFF. The DNA of the CDR3 is TGTGCCAGCAGCGACAGCTCCTACAATGAGCAGTTCTTC. Together with reference TRBV11-3 and TRBJ2-1, the CDR3 gives the full variable domain: EAGVVQSPRYKIIEKKQPVAFWCNPISGHNTLYWYLQNLGQGPELLIRYENEEAVDDSQLPKDRFSAERLKGVDSTLKIQPAELGDSAVYLCASSDSSYNEQFFGPGTRLTVL.

This clone was recorded only once. This chain connects TRBV6-5 to TRBJ1-6; 7 bases are a match to TRBD1. This CDR3 contains 15 residues. Losses at the gene ends were 6 bases for V and 10 bases for J; bases not matched to a gene: 12. Looked up from germline, CDR1 is MNHEY and CDR2 is SVGAGI. CDR3 residues: CASRRDGTGASPLHF. The CDR3 DNA reads TGTGCCAGCAGGCGAGACGGCACAGGGGCCTCACCCCTCCACTTT.